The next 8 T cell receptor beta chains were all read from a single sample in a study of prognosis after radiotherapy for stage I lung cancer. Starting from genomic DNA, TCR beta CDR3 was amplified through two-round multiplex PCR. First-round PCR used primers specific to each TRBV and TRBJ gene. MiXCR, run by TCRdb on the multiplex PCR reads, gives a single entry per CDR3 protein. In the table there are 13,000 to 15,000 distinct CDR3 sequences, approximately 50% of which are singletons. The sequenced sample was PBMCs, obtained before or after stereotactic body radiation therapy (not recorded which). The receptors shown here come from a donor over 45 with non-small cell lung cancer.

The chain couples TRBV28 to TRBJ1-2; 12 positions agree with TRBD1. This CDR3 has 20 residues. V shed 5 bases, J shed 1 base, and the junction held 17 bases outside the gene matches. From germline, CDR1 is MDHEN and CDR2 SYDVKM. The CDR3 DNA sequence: TGTGCCAGCAGTCTTTACGGGACAGGGGGCCCTGGGTCCTATAACTATGGCTACACCTTC. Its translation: CASSLYGTGGPGSYNYGYTF.

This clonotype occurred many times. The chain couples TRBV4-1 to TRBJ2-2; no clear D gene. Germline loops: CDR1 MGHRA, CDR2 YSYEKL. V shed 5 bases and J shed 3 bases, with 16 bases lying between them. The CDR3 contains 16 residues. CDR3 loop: CASSTRRLGDTGELFF. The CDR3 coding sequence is TGCGCCAGCAGCACGAGAAGGTTAGGCGACACCGGGGAGCTGTTTTTT.

CDR3 sequence: CATSDLVGSSYNEQFF. Here the CDR3 DNA reads TGTGCCACCAGTGATCTGGTCGGGAGCTCCTACAATGAGCAGTTCTTC. V and J are TRBV24-1 and TRBJ2-1, with D maybe TRBD2 (6 bases). With 3 bases removed from V and 0 bases from J, the gap between germline ends came to 11 bases. The CDR3 runs to 16 residues. Germline CDR1 reads KGHDR; CDR2 reads SFDVKD.

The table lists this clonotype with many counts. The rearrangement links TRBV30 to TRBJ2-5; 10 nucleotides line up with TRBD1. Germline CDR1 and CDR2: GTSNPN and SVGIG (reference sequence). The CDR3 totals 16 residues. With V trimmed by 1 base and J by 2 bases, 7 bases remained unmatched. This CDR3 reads CAWSDLGQGLQETQYF. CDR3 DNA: TGTGCCTGGAGTGACCTGGGACAGGGGTTACAAGAGACCCAGTACTTC.

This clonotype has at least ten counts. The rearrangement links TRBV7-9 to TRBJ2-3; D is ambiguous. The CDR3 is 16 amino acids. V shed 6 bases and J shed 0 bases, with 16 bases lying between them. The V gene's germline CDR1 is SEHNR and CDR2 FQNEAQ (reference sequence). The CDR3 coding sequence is TGTGCCAGCAGACCCAGGACCTCGAATAGCACAGATACGCAGTATTTT. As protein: CASRPRTSNSTDTQYF.

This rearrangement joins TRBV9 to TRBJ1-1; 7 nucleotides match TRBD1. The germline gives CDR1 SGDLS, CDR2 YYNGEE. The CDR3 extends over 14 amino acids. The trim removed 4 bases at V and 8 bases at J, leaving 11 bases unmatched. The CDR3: CASSIPGTAQEAFF. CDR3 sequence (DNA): TGTGCCAGCAGCATCCCCGGGACAGCCCAGGAAGCTTTCTTT.

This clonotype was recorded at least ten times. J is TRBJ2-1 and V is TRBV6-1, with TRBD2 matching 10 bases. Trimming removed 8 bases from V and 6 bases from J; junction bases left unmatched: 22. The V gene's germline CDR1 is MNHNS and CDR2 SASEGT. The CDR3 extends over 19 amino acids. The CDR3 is CASPARPSGSGGERNEQFF. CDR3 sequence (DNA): TGTGCCAGCCCAGCCCGGCCTAGCGGGAGTGGCGGAGAACGCAATGAGCAGTTCTTC.

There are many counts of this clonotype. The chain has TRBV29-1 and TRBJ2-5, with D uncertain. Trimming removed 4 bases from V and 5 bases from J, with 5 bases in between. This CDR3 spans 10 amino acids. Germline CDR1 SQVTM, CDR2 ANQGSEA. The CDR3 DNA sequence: TGCAGCGTTGCTCGGGAGACCCAGTACTTC. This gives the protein CSVARETQYF.